This paragraph covers one T cell receptor beta chain sequence. Its specificity is unknown. This entry is derived from a study of beta chain features in type 1 diabetes. Study-level background: What patients shared with healthy donors was a similar profile of age, gender and cell yields.

Germline CDR1 and CDR2: SEHNR and FQNEAQ (reference sequence). Deletions cut 5 bases from V and 1 base from J, with 9 bases between. This CDR3 comprises 15 residues. Study findings and constraints: Shorter TCRB CDR3s, moderately but significantly so, were found in Type 1 diabetes patients in all four CD4+ subsets.

TCRB transcripts that were expressed got sequenced, as all of the isolated RNA had been reverse transcribed. Generated by immunoSEQ multiplex PCR, the TCRdb table keeps only in-frame clones and is missing some. The sample includes 150,000 to 200,000 clones, over 55% of them seen just once. The receptor's source is a man younger than 40 with type 1 diabetes. The chain links TRBV7-9 to TRBJ2-6; D remains ambiguous. Sequencing was done on a sample of naive CD4+ T cells from blood. In DNA, the CDR3 is TGTGCCAGCAGCCCGAGGATATCTGGGGCCAACGTCCTGACTTTC. This encodes CASSPRISGANVLTF.